The next 27 T cell receptor beta chains were all read from a single sample in a study of post-analysis software for immune sequencing data. These receptors' targets are unknown. The TCR beta cDNA libraries contained unique molecular identifiers. Each CDR3 protein is one row after TCRdb ran MiXCR on the PCR reads. Altogether fewer than 900,000 distinct CDR3 sequences are present, roughly 46% being singletons, with the ten largest covering 4.9%. Whole-study findings and limits: Five or six TRBV segments appeared more often in patients than in controls, and TRBV5-6, TRBV5-1 and TRBV20-1 were among these.

Sequencing was performed on blood. These receptors were obtained from a girl aged 10 to 17 with multiple sclerosis.

This sequence joins TRBV12-3 or TRBV12-4 and TRBJ2-1; 8 bases are shared with TRBD2. Trimming cost V 5 bases and J 6 bases; bases outside gene matches: 12. The CDR3 is made up of 16 amino acids. CDR3 region: CASSLSGGWSSNEQFF. Here the CDR3 DNA reads TGTGCCAGCAGTCTAAGCGGGGGATGGTCAAGCAATGAGCAGTTCTTC.

The chain employs TRBV6-5 and TRBJ2-5; a weak D match, TRBD2 (6 bases). The CDR3 is 11 residues long. V lost 7 bases, J lost 11 bases, and 14 bases lay in between. Looked up from germline, CDR1 is MNHEY and CDR2 is SVGAGI. CDR3: CASTEGWEQYF. CDR3 nucleotides: TGTGCCAGCACGGAGGGGTGGGAGCAGTACTTC.

In its sample, this clonotype was seen once. This chain joins TRBV27 and TRBJ2-1, with 8 bases aligning to TRBD1. The CDR3 has 17 residues. The trim removed 5 bases at V and 6 bases at J, leaving 15 bases unmatched. CDR1 and CDR2 from the germline V gene are MNHEY and SMNVEV (reference sequence). CDR3 coding DNA: TGTGCCAGCAGTCAATCGAAGACAGGGGCCGTAGTCAATGAGCAGTTCTTC. Translation: CASSQSKTGAVVNEQFF.

This clonotype was seen more than once but under ten times. The V call is TRBV20-1, the J call TRBJ2-3; 14 bases are a match to TRBD2. CDR1 is DFQATT, CDR2 SNEGSKA, per germline (reference sequence). This CDR3 contains 16 residues. The CDR3: CRATSGRDFHADTQYF. The CDR3 nucleotides read TGCAGGGCGACTAGCGGGAGGGACTTTCATGCAGATACGCAGTATTTT.

The chain uses TRBV12-3 or TRBV12-4 and TRBJ2-4; 9 positions agree with TRBD2. The CDR3 is 15 amino acids. The junction had 4 bases not matched to a gene; V was cut back by 2 bases and J by 5 bases. The CDR3 DNA follows: TGTGCCAGCAGTTTACTAGCGGGATTGGAAAACATTCAGTACTTC. Its protein product is CASSLLAGLENIQYF.

This chain joins TRBV7-2 and TRBJ2-3, with 8 bases lining up with TRBD2. Germline assignment: CDR1 SGHTA and CDR2 FQGNSA. The CDR3 runs 18 residues. V shed 5 bases, J shed 2 bases, and the junction held 15 bases outside the gene matches. The CDR3 spells CASSAGAGEGEITDTQYF. The CDR3 coding sequence is TGTGCCAGCAGCGCAGGAGCGGGAGAGGGAGAGATCACAGATACGCAGTATTTT.

The V call is TRBV6-5, the J call TRBJ1-4; weak D call: TRBD1 (5 bases). Germline V lookup: CDR1 MNHEY, CDR2 SVGAGI. CDR3 length equals 12 residues. The germline V and J ends were trimmed by 4 bases and 8 bases, with 8 bases remaining between them. DNA of the CDR3: TGTGCCAGCAGTTCCGGGGACGAAAAACTGTTTTTT. This sequence encodes CASSSGDEKLFF.

V usage is TRBV7-9 and J usage is TRBJ2-3; 9 positions agree with TRBD2. The germline V gene encodes CDR1 SEHNR and CDR2 FQNEAQ (reference sequence). This CDR3 has 16 amino acids. V dropped 5 bases and J dropped 3; count of bases not matched to a gene: 9. In DNA form, the CDR3 reads TGTGCCAGCAGCGCCCCTAAGCGGGAGGCGACAGATACGCAGTATTTT. It translates to CASSAPKREATDTQYF.

This clonotype was counted only a few times. V gene TRBV20-1 combines with J gene TRBJ2-1; 13 positions agree with TRBD2. The CDR3 has 16 residues. The V gene end was trimmed by 5 bases and the J gene end by 9 bases; junction bases not matched to a gene: 13. Germline V gene data show CDR1 as DFQATT and CDR2 as SNEGSKA (reference sequence). This CDR3 reads CSAGPGLAGSSGEQFF. The CDR3 DNA reads as TGCAGTGCTGGTCCGGGACTAGCGGGATCCTCCGGTGAGCAGTTCTTC.

V gene TRBV25-1 combines with J gene TRBJ2-1; D may match TRBD1 or TRBD2 (7 bases each). There are 16 residues in the CDR3. V was shortened by 3 bases and J by 7 bases, with 19 bases between the two germline ends. Germline-derived CDR1 and CDR2 are MGHDK and SYGVNS. This CDR3 is CASSDMIQGRVNEQFF. As DNA, the CDR3 is TGTGCCAGCAGTGATATGATACAGGGGAGGGTAAATGAGCAGTTCTTC.

The chain links TRBV20-1 to TRBJ2-7; D may be TRBD1 (6 bases). Trimming cost V 3 bases and J 4 bases, with 10 bases left between them. Per the germline V gene, CDR1 is DFQATT and CDR2 is SNEGSKA (reference sequence). This CDR3 is built from 12 residues. This chain's CDR3 is CSARKTGYEQYF. CDR3 nucleotide sequence: TGCAGTGCTAGGAAAACAGGGTACGAGCAGTACTTC.

This clonotype was detected once. V usage is TRBV5-1 and J usage is TRBJ1-4; D is possibly TRBD1 (5 bases). Germline lookup yields CDR1 SGHRS and CDR2 YFSETQ. This CDR3 is built from 16 residues. Trimming took off 4 bases at V and 0 bases at J, with 13 bases between the two ends. In nucleotides, the CDR3 is TGCGCCAGCAGCCCTCGTAGGGGCTCAACTAATGAAAAACTGTTTTTT. As protein: CASSPRRGSTNEKLFF.

With regard to this clonotype: Relative to the germline gene, one junction end is altered; a read error may explain this. The J gene is TRBJ2-7, the V gene TRBV27; weak D call: TRBD2 (5 bases). This CDR3 contains 14 residues. Germline-derived CDR1 and CDR2 are MNHEY and SMNVEV (reference sequence). CDR3 loop: CASSLSSGLYGQYF. CDR3 in DNA: TGTGCCAGCAGTTTATCCAGTGGACTCTACGGGCAGTACTTC.

This chain joins TRBV7-3 and TRBJ2-7; 8 bases match TRBD2. The V gene end was trimmed by 5 bases and the J gene end by 3 bases; junction bases not matched to a gene: 6. Germline lookup yields CDR1 SGHTA and CDR2 FQGTGA. The CDR3 has 14 residues. The chain's CDR3 is CASSPQAGDYEQYF. In DNA form, the CDR3 reads TGTGCCAGCAGCCCACAAGCGGGAGACTACGAGCAGTACTTC. The full variable domain, in which reference TRBV7-3 and TRBJ2-7 provide the parts outside the CDR3, is GAGVSQTPSNKVTEKGKYVELRCDPISGHTALYWYRQSLGQGPEFLIYFQGTGAADDSGLPNDRFFAVRPEGSVSTLKIQRTERGDSAVYLCASSPQAGDYEQYFGPGTRLTVT.

The rearrangement joins TRBV6-5 to TRBJ2-1; D might be TRBD2 (6 bases). Germline CDR1 is MNHEY and CDR2 is SVGAGI. The CDR3 has 16 residues. The V end lost 2 bases, the J end lost 7 bases, and 18 bases lay between the germline ends. The DNA of the CDR3 is TGTGCCAGCAGTTACACCCCAACGGGACGGGGGAATGAGCAGTTCTTC. Its protein is CASSYTPTGRGNEQFF.

This clonotype was seen only a few times. V gene TRBV9 combines with J gene TRBJ2-3; 10 bases are a match to TRBD2. Germline V gene lookup returns CDR1 SGDLS and CDR2 YYNGEE. V shed 0 bases and J 1 base; nucleotides not matched to a gene: 2. The CDR3 totals 16 residues. CDR3 bases: TGTGCCAGCAGCGTAGCCGGGACTAGCGGCACAGATACGCAGTATTTT. It translates to CASSVAGTSGTDTQYF.

This clonotype occurred a few times. This chain joins TRBV12-3 or TRBV12-4 and TRBJ2-1; the match to TRBD2 covers 10 bases. The CDR3 contains 16 residues. Losses at the gene ends were 5 bases for V and 2 bases for J; bases not matched to a gene: 6. CDR3 residues: CASSPTGLAAYNEQFF. Here the CDR3 DNA reads TGTGCCAGCAGTCCCACAGGACTAGCGGCCTACAATGAGCAGTTCTTC.

V usage is TRBV20-1 and J usage is TRBJ2-5, with a possible D match to TRBD2 (6 bases). V was clipped by 5 bases and J by 2 bases, with 15 bases between them. CDR3 size: 14 residues. Germline values: CDR1 DFQATT, CDR2 SNEGSKA (reference sequence). CDR3 amino acids: CSAGESRGQETQYF. The CDR3 region has the DNA TGCAGTGCTGGCGAGTCGCGGGGTCAAGAGACCCAGTACTTC.

The table lists this clonotype with a few counts. The chain employs TRBV15 and TRBJ2-7, with D tentatively TRBD1 or TRBD2 (5 bases each). Germline V gene data show CDR1 as LNHNV and CDR2 as YYDKDF (reference sequence). This CDR3 is 13 amino acids long. Trimming took 5 bases from V and 6 from J, leaving 14 bases between them. CDR3 region: CATSGDVSGEQYF. CDR3 bases: TGTGCCACCAGCGGGGACGTTTCCGGCGAGCAGTACTTC.

The genes are TRBV7-6 and TRBJ1-1, with D possibly matching TRBD1 (5 bases). The V and J ends lost 5 bases and 1 base respectively, with 11 bases between them. Germline V gene lookup returns CDR1 SGHVS and CDR2 FNYEAQ. The CDR3 consists of 14 residues. The DNA for the CDR3 is TGTGCCAGCAGCGAGGGGAGGCGGAACACTGAAGCTTTCTTT. It encodes CASSEGRRNTEAFF.

The chain recombines TRBV3-1 with TRBJ2-7; a possible D gene is TRBD2 (5 bases). The CDR3 has 14 amino acids. Trimming took 3 bases from V and 0 from J, leaving 9 bases between them. Germline V gene sequence: CDR1 LGHDT, CDR2 YNNKEL (reference sequence). CDR3 sequence (DNA): TGTGCCAGCAGCCAGAGCGGATACTCCTACGAGCAGTACTTC. Amino acid sequence: CASSQSGYSYEQYF.

This rearrangement joins TRBV7-3 to TRBJ2-7, with D tentatively TRBD2 (5 bases). This CDR3 comprises 16 residues. CDR1 and CDR2 from the germline V gene are SGHTA and FQGTGA. Trimming cost V 1 base and J 0 bases, with 13 bases left between them. CDR3 loop: CASSLMGGPSSYEQYF. CDR3 sequence (DNA): TGTGCCAGCAGCTTAATGGGCGGGCCGAGCTCCTACGAGCAGTACTTC.

The rearrangement uses TRBV7-3 and TRBJ2-1, with 7 bases identical to TRBD1. The CDR3 totals 14 residues. Germline V gene lookup returns CDR1 SGHTA and CDR2 FQGTGA. The V and J ends lost 5 bases and 4 bases, in that order; junction bases with no gene match: 5. The CDR3, as DNA: TGTGCCAGCAGCACCCGGGACAGATACAATGAGCAGTTCTTC. It translates to CASSTRDRYNEQFF.

The chain has TRBV3-1 and TRBJ2-1, with D tentatively TRBD1 or TRBD2 (5 bases each). The germline V and J ends were trimmed by 3 bases and 6 bases, with 18 bases remaining between them. From germline, CDR1 is LGHDT and CDR2 YNNKEL (reference sequence). CDR3 length equals 16 residues. The chain's CDR3 is CASSHSTVVRGNEQFF. DNA for the CDR3: TGTGCCAGCAGCCACAGTACAGTGGTGAGGGGCAATGAGCAGTTCTTC.

The sample holds a few counts of this clonotype. V gene TRBV5-6 combines with J gene TRBJ1-2; a possible D gene is TRBD1 (6 bases). Germline V gene sequence: CDR1 SGHDT, CDR2 YYEEEE. Trimming removed 4 bases at V and 4 bases at J, with 20 bases between. CDR3 size: 16 residues. The CDR3 DNA sequence: TGTGCCAGCAGCCTAGCCACGGGACAACTTTTCTATGGCTACACCTTC. Translating it yields CASSLATGQLFYGYTF.

The chain joins TRBV12-3 or TRBV12-4 to TRBJ1-2; TRBD1 matches at 8 bases. The CDR3 length is 18 residues. The V and J ends lost 8 bases and 1 base, in that order; junction bases with no gene match: 18. CDR3 in DNA: TGTGCCAGCGGTCGACTCCGGACAGGGTTTCGACGTAACTATGGCTACACCTTC. It codes for CASGRLRTGFRRNYGYTF.

Only a few counts were recorded for this clonotype. The chain employs TRBV10-3 and TRBJ2-5; D is unresolved. CDR1 is ENHRY and CDR2 is SYGVKD in the germline V gene. Trimming removed 2 bases from V and 1 base from J, with 5 bases in between. This CDR3 region has 13 residues. CDR3 in amino acids: CAISEGIQETQYF. Here the CDR3 DNA reads TGTGCCATCAGTGAGGGCATCCAAGAGACCCAGTACTTC.